This TCR beta chain was documented in a study of blood T cell repertoires in COVID-19. Under the authors' procedure: The authors estimated nucleated cell counts from reference gene primer amplification. Sequencing used immunoSEQ multiplex PCR; TCRdb keeps in-frame clones, though not all of them. V, J and clone size reflect that table, while D and trimming were determined from the DNA. Among around 200,000 clones listed, approximately 90% were seen once. The V gene's germline CDR1 is SGHKS and CDR2 YYEKEE (reference sequence). The V gene lost 1 base and the J gene lost 7 bases, with 12 bases spanning the gap. This CDR3 region has 15 residues. The table lists this clone with a few counts.

This chain uses TRBV5-5 with TRBJ1-6; tentatively, D is TRBD1 (6 bases). The receptor was derived from a man between 60 and 75 years old who had recovered from COVID-19. Sample: peripheral blood. CDR3 bases: TGTGCCAGCAGCTTGTCGACAGGCTTAAATTCACCCCTCCACTTT. Protein product: CASSLSTGLNSPLHF.